These 5 T cell receptor beta chains were sequenced from one sample in a study of OX40 agonist ivuxolimab in advanced cancers. Repertoires were generated with immunoSEQ multiplex PCR, while TCRdb's copy carries only in-frame clones and drops some. The sample records about 93,000 clones, about 91% being singletons. This specimen consisted of CD4+ or CD8+ T cells sorted from blood, obtained in a trial of the OX40 agonist ivuxolimab. These receptors were taken from an adult with an advanced solid tumor such as melanoma, head and neck, liver or kidney cancer.

The chain is built from TRBV5-1 and TRBJ1-4; a possible D gene is TRBD1 (6 bases). This CDR3 is 14 amino acids long. The germline gives CDR1 SGHRS, CDR2 YFSETQ. Deletions cut 0 bases from V and 7 bases from J, with 10 bases between. The chain's CDR3 is CASSLDREAEKLFF. DNA for the CDR3: TGCGCCAGCAGCTTGGACAGGGAGGCTGAAAAACTGTTTTTT.

CDR3 nucleotide sequence: TGTGCCAGCAGTTCAGGGGGAGCCGCCCAATCCATATATTTT. It yields the protein CASSSGGAAQSIYF. The chain recombines TRBV6-1 with TRBJ1-3; 7 bases line up with TRBD1. Germline CDR1 MNHNS, CDR2 SASEGT. V lost 5 bases, J lost 11 bases, and 12 bases stayed unmatched. The CDR3 runs to 14 residues.

This chain uses TRBV18 with TRBJ2-5; D is possibly TRBD2 (5 bases). V shed 3 bases and J shed 5 bases, with 10 bases lying between them. The CDR3 length is 13 residues. CDR1 and CDR2 from the germline V gene are KGHSH and LQKENI. CDR3 in DNA: TGTGCCAGCTCACCCGGACTCAGGGAGACCCAGTACTTC. The encoded protein is CASSPGLRETQYF.

This chain connects TRBV6-5 to TRBJ2-7; a weak D match, TRBD1 (6 bases). Germline lookup yields CDR1 MNHEY and CDR2 SVGAGI. The CDR3 contains 16 residues. V shed 4 bases and J shed 5 bases, with 21 bases lying between them. CDR3: CASSSILPQTGNEQYF. Here the CDR3 DNA reads TGTGCCAGCAGTTCCATATTACCGCAGACAGGAAACGAGCAGTACTTC.

This clone came up once. The chain joins TRBV5-1 to TRBJ2-5; the D gene is possibly TRBD2 (6 bases). The ends were cut back, 0 bases at V and 6 bases at J, with 15 bases in the middle. The CDR3 covers 15 residues. Germline V gene sequence: CDR1 SGHRS, CDR2 YFSETQ. CDR3 loop: CASSLAGETSKTQYF. In nucleotides, the CDR3 is TGCGCCAGCAGCTTGGCCGGGGAAACTAGCAAGACCCAGTACTTC.